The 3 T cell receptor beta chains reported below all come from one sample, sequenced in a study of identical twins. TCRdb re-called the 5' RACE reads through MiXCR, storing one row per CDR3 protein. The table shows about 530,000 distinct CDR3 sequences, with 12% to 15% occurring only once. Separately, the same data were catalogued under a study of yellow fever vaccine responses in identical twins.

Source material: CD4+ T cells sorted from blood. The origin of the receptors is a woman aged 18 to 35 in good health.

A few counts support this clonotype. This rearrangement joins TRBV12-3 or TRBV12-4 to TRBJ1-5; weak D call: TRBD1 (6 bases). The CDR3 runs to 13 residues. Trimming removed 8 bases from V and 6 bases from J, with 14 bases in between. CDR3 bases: TGTGCCAGCCTTGAGGGGGGTGGTCAGCCCCAGCATTTT. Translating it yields CASLEGGGQPQHF.

The CDR3, as DNA: TGCGCCAGCAGTGAAAGGACAGGAACCCCTGGTGGCTACACCTTC. Encoded protein: CASSERTGTPGGYTF. J is TRBJ1-2 and V is TRBV10-2; TRBD1 matches 7 bases. Losses at the gene ends were 3 bases for V and 7 bases for J; bases not matched to a gene: 11. The CDR3 loop spans 15 amino acids. The V gene's germline CDR1 is WSHSY and CDR2 SAAADI.

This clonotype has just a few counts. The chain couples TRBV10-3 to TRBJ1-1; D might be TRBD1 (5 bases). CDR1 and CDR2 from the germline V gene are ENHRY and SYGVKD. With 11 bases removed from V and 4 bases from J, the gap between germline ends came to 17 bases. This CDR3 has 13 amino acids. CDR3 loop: CASQDSLPTEAFF. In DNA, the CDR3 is TGTGCCTCCCAAGACAGCCTGCCCACTGAAGCTTTCTTT.